This T cell receptor (beta chain) was recovered during a study of T cell repertoires in cytomegalovirus infection. Study-level background: Evidence of both CMV infection and a matching HLA type came from public TCR beta signatures. The study's findings and limits: HLA-C-restricted CMV-specific TCR beta clonotypes were dominant in the ex vivo response. Cumulative public TCR beta family frequency identified CMV carriers with the relevant HLA.

TCRdb reprocessed the reads with MiXCR, giving one entry per CDR3 protein. The data show hundreds of thousands of distinct CDR3 sequences, approximately 25% seen once. This clonotype was seen more than once but under ten times. What it binds is not known. From germline, CDR1 is MDHEN and CDR2 SYDVKM. The CDR3 consists of 15 residues. Trimming left V 5 bases short and J 0 bases short, with 12 bases between. Sequencing was carried out using CD8+ T cells from PBMCs. The receptor was derived from a human donor in good health (CMV status not recorded). Some clones in this sample may be carry-over from other donors' samples. V gene TRBV28 combines with J gene TRBJ2-3; tentatively, D is TRBD1 (5 bases). As DNA, the CDR3 is TGTGCCAGCAGTAAACGGACAATTAGCACAGATACGCAGTATTTT. Its translation: CASSKRTISTDTQYF.